The rows below give T cell receptor beta chains drawn from one sample of a study of shared clonotypes between healthy human individuals. Clones were sequenced by immunoSEQ multiplex PCR, and TCRdb holds only the in-frame ones, with some missing. The sample includes roughly 1,100,000 clones, around 76% of them seen just once. The specimen was memory CD4+ T cells sorted from blood. The receptors originated from a man between 18 and 29 years old in good health. The CDR3 runs from the conserved cysteine through the conserved F or W. D genes are given only for firm matches. Clone size is given for some rows only: seen once, a few or many times, or a class if the clone is expanded.

.	TRBJ2-1	TRBV6-5	TRBD2	CASSPTSGRWNEQFF	TGTGCCAGCAGCCCTACTAGCGGGAGATGGAATGAGCAGTTCTTC
few	TRBJ2-3	TRBV2	.	CASSEAARISTDTQYF	TGTGCCAGCAGTGAAGCCGCGCGGATAAGCACAGATACGCAGTATTTT
.	TRBJ2-1	TRBV13	TRBD2	CASSIGLGRVYNEQFF	TGTGCCAGCAGCATAGGTCTCGGGAGGGTTTACAATGAGCAGTTCTTC
.	TRBJ2-5	TRBV11-2	.	CASSFHGSETQYF	TGTGCCAGCAGCTTTCATGGATCGGAGACCCAGTACTTC
.	TRBJ1-4	TRBV5-1	.	CASTLGRGGEKLFF	TGCGCCAGCACCTTGGGGCGTGGCGGAGAAAAACTGTTTTTT
once	TRBJ2-3	TRBV5-4	.	CASSLGWESSTDTQYF	TGTGCCAGCAGCTTGGGGTGGGAGTCTAGCACAGATACGCAGTATTTT
few	TRBJ1-1	TRBV5-1	TRBD1	CASSPKHRGHTEAFF	TGCGCCAGCAGCCCCAAGCACAGGGGGCACACTGAAGCTTTCTTT
.	TRBJ2-5	TRBV30	.	CAVSRELQETQYF	TGTGCCGTCAGCAGGGAATTGCAAGAGACCCAGTACTTC
.	TRBJ1-6	TRBV6-1	.	CASKESSYNSPLHF	TGTGCCAGCAAGGAGAGCTCCTATAATTCACCCCTCCACTTT
.	TRBJ2-2	TRBV9	.	CASSPRGDKGSGELFF	TGTGCCAGCAGCCCTCGGGGAGACAAGGGGTCCGGGGAGCTGTTTTTT
few	TRBJ2-7	TRBV5-4	.	CASSLGGWAYEQYF	TGTGCCAGCAGCTTGGGAGGGTGGGCCTACGAGCAGTACTTC
.	TRBJ2-4	TRBV2	.	CASGGKNIQYF	TGTGCCAGCGGGGGCAAAAACATTCAGTACTTC
.	TRBJ2-7	TRBV18	TRBD2	CASSNGLAGSYEQYF	TGTGCCAGCTCAAACGGACTAGCGGGATCCTACGAGCAGTACTTC
few	TRBJ2-4	TRBV28	TRBD1	CASSPNPTGALVTNIQYF	TGTGCCAGCAGTCCCAACCCGACAGGGGCCCTCGTAACGAACATTCAGTACTTC
.	TRBJ2-3	TRBV18	.	CASSPELAGNGRTQYF	TGTGCCAGCTCACCAGAGCTGGCGGGGAACGGCCGTACGCAGTATTTT
.	TRBJ2-5	TRBV5-4	.	CASSLASTQETQYF	TGTGCCAGCAGCTTGGCCTCCACACAAGAGACCCAGTACTTC
.	TRBJ2-3	TRBV10-1	TRBD1	CASSSGQGVRDTQYF	TGCGCCAGCAGTAGCGGACAGGGGGTGAGAGATACGCAGTATTTT
.	TRBJ2-1	TRBV4-1	.	CASSQRGDWNNEQFF	TGCGCCAGCAGCCAAAGGGGGGACTGGAACAATGAGCAGTTCTTC
.	TRBJ2-7	TRBV7-2	.	CASSLSVYEQYF	TGTGCCAGCAGCTTAAGTGTCTACGAGCAGTACTTC
many	TRBJ2-5	TRBV7-2	TRBD2	CASSLGLVQETQYF	TGTGCCAGCAGCCTTGGACTAGTCCAAGAGACCCAGTACTTC
.	TRBJ2-2	TRBV23-1	.	CASSQSTFLTGELFF	TGCGCCAGCAGTCAATCAACTTTCTTGACCGGGGAGCTGTTTTTT
.	TRBJ2-7	TRBV7-2	TRBD1	CASSPRGPGGYEQYF	TGTGCCAGCAGCCCAAGGGGGCCAGGGGGCTACGAGCAGTACTTC
.	TRBJ2-3	TRBV30	.	CAWSQGDTQYF	TGTGCCTGGTCCCAGGGAGATACGCAGTATTTT
.	TRBJ2-1	TRBV10-3	TRBD2	CAIRSPGTSGDNEQFF	TGTGCCATCAGGAGTCCCGGGACTAGCGGAGACAATGAGCAGTTCTTC
.	TRBJ2-1	TRBV4-3	TRBD1	CASSQGGPQSGNEQFF	TGCGCCAGCTCACAGGGGGGACCTCAATCCGGCAATGAGCAGTTCTTC
.	TRBJ2-5	TRBV5-1	TRBD2	CASSAVAGSGETQYF	TGCGCCAGCAGCGCGGTAGCGGGGAGTGGAGAGACCCAGTACTTC
.	TRBJ1-3	TRBV19	.	CASSTGLFSGNTIYF	TGTGCCAGTAGTACAGGGCTCTTCTCTGGAAACACCATATATTTT
.	TRBJ1-2	TRBV19	.	CASRTTANYGYTF	TGTGCCAGTAGGACCACAGCTAACTATGGCTACACCTTC
.	TRBJ2-7	TRBV18	.	CASSLGQTGEYEQYF	TGTGCCAGCTCACTAGGACAGACAGGAGAGTACGAGCAGTACTTC
few	TRBJ1-1	TRBV10-2	.	CASSGRSQGKDTEAFF	TGCGCCAGCAGTGGGAGGTCGCAGGGTAAGGACACTGAAGCTTTCTTT
.	TRBJ1-3	TRBV5-6	.	CASSLEAFSQTGNTIYF	TGTGCCAGCAGCTTGGAGGCGTTCAGTCAGACTGGAAACACCATATATTTT
.	TRBJ2-7	TRBV11-2	TRBD1	CASSLYGTESYEQYF	TGTGCCAGCAGCTTATACGGGACAGAGTCCTACGAGCAGTACTTC